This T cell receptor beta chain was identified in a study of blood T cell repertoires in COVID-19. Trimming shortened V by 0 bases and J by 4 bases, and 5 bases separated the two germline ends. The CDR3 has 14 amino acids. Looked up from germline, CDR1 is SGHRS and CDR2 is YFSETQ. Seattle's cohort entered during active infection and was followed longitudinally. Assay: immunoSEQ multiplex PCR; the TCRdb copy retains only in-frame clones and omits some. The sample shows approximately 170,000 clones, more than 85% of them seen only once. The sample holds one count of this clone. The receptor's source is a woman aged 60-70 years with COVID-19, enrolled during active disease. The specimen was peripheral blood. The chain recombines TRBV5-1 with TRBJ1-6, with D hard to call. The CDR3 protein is CASSLEQYNSPLHF. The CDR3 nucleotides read TGCGCCAGCAGCTTGGAACAGTATAATTCACCCCTCCACTTT.